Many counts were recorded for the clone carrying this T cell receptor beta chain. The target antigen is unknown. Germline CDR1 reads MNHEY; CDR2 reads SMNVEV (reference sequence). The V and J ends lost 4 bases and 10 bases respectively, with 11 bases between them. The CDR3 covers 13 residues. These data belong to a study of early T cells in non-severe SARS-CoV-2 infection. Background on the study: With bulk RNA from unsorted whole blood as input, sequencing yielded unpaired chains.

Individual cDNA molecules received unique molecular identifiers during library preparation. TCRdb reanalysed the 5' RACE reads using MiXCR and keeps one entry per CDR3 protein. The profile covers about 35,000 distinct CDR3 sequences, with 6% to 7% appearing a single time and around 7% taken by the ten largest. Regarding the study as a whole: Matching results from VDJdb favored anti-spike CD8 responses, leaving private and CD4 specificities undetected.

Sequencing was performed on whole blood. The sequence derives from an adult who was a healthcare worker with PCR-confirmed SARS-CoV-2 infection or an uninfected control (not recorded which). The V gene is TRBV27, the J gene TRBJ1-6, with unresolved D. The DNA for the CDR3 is TGTGCCAGCAGTTCCAGTATAGGCTCACCCCTCCACTTT. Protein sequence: CASSSSIGSPLHF.